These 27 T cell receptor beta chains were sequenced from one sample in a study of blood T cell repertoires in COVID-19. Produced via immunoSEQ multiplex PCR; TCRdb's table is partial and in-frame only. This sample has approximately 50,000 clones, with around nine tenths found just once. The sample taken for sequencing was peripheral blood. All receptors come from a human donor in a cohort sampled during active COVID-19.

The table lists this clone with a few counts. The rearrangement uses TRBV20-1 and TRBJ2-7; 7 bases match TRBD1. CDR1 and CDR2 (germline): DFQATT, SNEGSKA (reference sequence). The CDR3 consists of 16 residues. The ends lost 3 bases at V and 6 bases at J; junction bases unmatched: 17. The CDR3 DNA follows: TGCAGTGCTAGTGATCCACAGGGGCCCCGAGGCGGCGAGCAGTACTTC. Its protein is CSASDPQGPRGGEQYF.

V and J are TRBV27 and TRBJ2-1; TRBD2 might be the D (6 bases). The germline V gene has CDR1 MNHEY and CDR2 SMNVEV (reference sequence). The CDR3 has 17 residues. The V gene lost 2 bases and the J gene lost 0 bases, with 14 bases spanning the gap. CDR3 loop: CASSLGSGYFSYNEQFF. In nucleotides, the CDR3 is TGTGCCAGCAGTTTAGGTAGCGGTTACTTCTCCTACAATGAGCAGTTCTTC.

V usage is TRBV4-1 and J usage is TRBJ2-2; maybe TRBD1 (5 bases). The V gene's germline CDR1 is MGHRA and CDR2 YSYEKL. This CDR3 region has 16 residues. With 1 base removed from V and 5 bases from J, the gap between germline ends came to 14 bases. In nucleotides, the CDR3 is TGCGCCAGCAGCCAAGTGTTAGGGGTAGGGACCGGGGAGCTGTTTTTT. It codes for CASSQVLGVGTGELFF.

The CDR3: CASRVGTPTGELFF. Here the CDR3 DNA reads TGTGCCAGCAGGGTCGGGACACCTACCGGGGAGCTGTTTTTT. This sequence joins TRBV2 and TRBJ2-2; possible D gene TRBD1, 6 bases. This CDR3 contains 14 residues. Germline CDR1 reads SNHLY; CDR2 reads FYNNEI. V was cut by 6 bases and J by 5 bases, with 13 bases left in between.

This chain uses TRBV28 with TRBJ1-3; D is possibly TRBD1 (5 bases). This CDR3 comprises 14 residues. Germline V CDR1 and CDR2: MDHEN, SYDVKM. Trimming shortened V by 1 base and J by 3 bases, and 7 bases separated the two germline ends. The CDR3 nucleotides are TGTGCCAGCAGTTTATCCAGGGTTGGAAACACCATATATTTT. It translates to CASSLSRVGNTIYF.

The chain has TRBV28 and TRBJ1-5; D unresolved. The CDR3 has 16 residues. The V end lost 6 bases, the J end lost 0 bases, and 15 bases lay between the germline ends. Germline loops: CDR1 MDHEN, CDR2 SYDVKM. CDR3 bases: TGTGCCAGCAGGCCGAAACTAAGGAATAGCAATCAGCCCCAGCATTTT. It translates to CASRPKLRNSNQPQHF. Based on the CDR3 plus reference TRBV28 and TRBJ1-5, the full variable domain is DVKVTQSSRYLVKRTGEKVFLECVQDMDHENMFWYRQDPGLGLRLIYFSYDVKMKEKGDIPEGYSVSREKKERFSLILESASTNQTSMYLCASRPKLRNSNQPQHFGDGTRLSIL.

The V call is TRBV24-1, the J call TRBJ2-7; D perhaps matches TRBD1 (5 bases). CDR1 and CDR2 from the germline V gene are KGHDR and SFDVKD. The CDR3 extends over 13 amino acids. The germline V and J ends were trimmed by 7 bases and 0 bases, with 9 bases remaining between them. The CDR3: CATSGHSSYEQYF. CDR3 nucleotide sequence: TGTGCCACCAGCGGACACTCCTCCTACGAGCAGTACTTC.

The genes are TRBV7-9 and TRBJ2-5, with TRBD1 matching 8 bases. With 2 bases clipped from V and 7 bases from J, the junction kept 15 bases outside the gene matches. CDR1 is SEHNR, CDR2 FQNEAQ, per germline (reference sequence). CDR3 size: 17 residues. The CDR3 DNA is TGTGCCAGCAGCTTATTTTATGTCAGGGGGCTTTCTAGGACCCAGTACTTC. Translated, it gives CASSLFYVRGLSRTQYF. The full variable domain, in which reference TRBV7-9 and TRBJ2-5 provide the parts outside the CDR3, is DTGVSQNPRHKITKRGQNVTFRCDPISEHNRLYWYRQTLGQGPEFLTYFQNEAQLEKSRLLSDRFSAERPKGSFSTLEIQRTEQGDSAMYLCASSLFYVRGLSRTQYFGPGTRLLVL.

This chain's CDR3 is CASSRPTGGAEKLFF. The CDR3 DNA reads TGCGCCAGCAGCCGACCGACAGGGGGAGCTGAAAAACTGTTTTTT. The V and J genes are TRBV4-1 and TRBJ1-4; TRBD1 matches at 9 bases. Trimming cost V 4 bases and J 7 bases; bases outside gene matches: 7. The CDR3 has 15 residues. The V gene's germline CDR1 is MGHRA and CDR2 YSYEKL.

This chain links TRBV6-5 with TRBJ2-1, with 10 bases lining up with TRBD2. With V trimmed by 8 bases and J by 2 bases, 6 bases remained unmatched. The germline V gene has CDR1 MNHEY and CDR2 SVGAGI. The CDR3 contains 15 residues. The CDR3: CASLPAGGPYNEQFF. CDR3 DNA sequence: TGTGCCAGCCTCCCAGCGGGAGGGCCCTACAATGAGCAGTTCTTC.

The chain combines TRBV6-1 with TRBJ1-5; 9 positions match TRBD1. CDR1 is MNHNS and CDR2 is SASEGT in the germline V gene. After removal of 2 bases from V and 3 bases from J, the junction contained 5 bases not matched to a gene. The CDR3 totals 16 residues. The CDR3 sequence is CASSEHWTGVNQPQHF. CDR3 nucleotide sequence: TGTGCCAGCAGTGAACACTGGACAGGGGTCAATCAGCCCCAGCATTTT.

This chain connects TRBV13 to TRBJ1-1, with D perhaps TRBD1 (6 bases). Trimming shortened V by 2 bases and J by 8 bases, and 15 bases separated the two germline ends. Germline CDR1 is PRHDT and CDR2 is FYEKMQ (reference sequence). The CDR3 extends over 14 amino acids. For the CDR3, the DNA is TGTGCCAGCAGCTTAAGAGGGGGGGGCTCCGAAGCTTTCTTT. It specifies CASSLRGGGSEAFF.

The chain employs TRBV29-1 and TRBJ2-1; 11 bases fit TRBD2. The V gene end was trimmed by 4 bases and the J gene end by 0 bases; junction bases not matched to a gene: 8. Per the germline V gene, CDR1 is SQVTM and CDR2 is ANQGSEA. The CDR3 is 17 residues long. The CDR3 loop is CSVVVAGGFSSYNEQFF. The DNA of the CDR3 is TGCAGCGTTGTAGTAGCGGGAGGGTTCAGCTCCTACAATGAGCAGTTCTTC.

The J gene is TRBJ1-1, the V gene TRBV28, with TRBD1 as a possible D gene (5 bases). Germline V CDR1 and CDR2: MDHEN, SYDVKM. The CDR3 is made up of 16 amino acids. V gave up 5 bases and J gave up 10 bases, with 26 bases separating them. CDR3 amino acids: CASSQTRQPRPGRAFF. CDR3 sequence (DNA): TGTGCCAGCAGTCAAACTCGACAGCCGAGACCCGGTAGAGCTTTCTTT. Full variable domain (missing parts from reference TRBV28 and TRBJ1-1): DVKVTQSSRYLVKRTGEKVFLECVQDMDHENMFWYRQDPGLGLRLIYFSYDVKMKEKGDIPEGYSVSREKKERFSLILESASTNQTSMYLCASSQTRQPRPGRAFFGQGTRLTVV.

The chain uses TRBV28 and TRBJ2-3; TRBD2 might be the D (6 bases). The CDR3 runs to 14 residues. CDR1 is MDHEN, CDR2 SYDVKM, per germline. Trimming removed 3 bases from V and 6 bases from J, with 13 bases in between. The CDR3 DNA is TGTGCCAGCAGTTTGTTACCGGGACTCGATACGCAGTATTTT. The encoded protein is CASSLLPGLDTQYF.

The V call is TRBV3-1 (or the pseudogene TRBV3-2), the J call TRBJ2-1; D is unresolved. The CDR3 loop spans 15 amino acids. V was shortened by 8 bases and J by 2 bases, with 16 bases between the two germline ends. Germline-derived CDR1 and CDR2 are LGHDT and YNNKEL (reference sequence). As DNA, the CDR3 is TGTGCCAGCTCTTCGGAAGCGTTTACCTACAATGAGCAGTTCTTC. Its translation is CASSSEAFTYNEQFF.

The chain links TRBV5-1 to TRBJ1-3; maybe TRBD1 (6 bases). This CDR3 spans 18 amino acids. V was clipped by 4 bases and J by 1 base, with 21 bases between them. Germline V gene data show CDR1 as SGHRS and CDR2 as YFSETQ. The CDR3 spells CASSQVTGTRQSGNTIYF. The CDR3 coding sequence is TGCGCCAGCAGCCAGGTAACCGGGACAAGACAATCTGGAAACACCATATATTTT.

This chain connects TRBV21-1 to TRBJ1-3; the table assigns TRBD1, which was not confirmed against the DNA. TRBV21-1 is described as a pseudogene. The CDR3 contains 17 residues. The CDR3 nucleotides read TGTGCCAGCAGCGGGGACAGGGGGTCCTGTTGTGGAAACACCATATATTTT. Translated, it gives CASSGDRGSCCGNTIYF.

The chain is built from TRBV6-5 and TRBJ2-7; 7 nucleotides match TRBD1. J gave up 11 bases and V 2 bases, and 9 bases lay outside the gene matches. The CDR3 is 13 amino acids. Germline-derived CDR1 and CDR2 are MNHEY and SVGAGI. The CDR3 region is CASSYTQGSREYF. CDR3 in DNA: TGTGCCAGCAGTTACACACAGGGGTCGCGGGAGTACTTC.

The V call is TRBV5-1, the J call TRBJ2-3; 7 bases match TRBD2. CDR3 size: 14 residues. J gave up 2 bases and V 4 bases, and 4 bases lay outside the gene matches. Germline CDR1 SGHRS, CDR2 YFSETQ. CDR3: CASSDGGNTDTQYF. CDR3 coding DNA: TGCGCCAGCAGCGACGGGGGGAACACAGATACGCAGTATTTT.

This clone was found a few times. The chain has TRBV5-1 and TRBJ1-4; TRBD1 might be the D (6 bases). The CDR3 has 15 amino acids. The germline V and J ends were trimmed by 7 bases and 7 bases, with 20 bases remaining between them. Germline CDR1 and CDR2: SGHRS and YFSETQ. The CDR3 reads CASRGTVAGVEKLFF. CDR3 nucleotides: TGCGCCAGCCGGGGAACCGTGGCAGGGGTTGAAAAACTGTTTTTT.

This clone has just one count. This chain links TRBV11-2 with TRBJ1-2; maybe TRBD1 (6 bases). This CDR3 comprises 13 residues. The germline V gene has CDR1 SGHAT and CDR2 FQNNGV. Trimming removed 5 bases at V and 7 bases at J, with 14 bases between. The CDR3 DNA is TGTGCCAGCAGCCCGGGTGGGGGCGGTGGCTACACCTTC. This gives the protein CASSPGGGGGYTF.

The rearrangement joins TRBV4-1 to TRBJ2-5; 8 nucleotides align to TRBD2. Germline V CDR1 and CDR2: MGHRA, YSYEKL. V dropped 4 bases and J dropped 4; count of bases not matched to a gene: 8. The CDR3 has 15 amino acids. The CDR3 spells CASSLGTRFGETQYF. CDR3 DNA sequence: TGCGCCAGCAGCCTCGGGACTAGATTCGGAGAGACCCAGTACTTC.

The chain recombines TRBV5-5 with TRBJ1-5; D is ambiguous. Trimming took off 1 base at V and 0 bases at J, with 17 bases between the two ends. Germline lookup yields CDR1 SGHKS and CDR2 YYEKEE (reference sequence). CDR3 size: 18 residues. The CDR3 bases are TGTGCCAGCAGCTTGTTCTCGGGAAGGCTGGGTAGCAATCAGCCCCAGCATTTT. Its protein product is CASSLFSGRLGSNQPQHF.

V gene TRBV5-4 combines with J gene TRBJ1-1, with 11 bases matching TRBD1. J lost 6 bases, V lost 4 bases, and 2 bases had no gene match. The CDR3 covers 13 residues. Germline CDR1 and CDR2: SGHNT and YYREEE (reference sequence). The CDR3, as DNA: TGTGCCAGCAGCCTGGACAGGGGGCCTGAAGCTTTCTTT. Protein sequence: CASSLDRGPEAFF.

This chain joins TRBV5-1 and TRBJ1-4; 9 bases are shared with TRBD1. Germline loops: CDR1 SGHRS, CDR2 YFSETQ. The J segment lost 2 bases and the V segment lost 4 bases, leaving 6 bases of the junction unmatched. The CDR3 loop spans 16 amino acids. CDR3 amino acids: CASSPGQGATNEKLFF. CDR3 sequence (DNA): TGCGCCAGCAGCCCGGGACAGGGAGCGACTAATGAAAAACTGTTTTTT.

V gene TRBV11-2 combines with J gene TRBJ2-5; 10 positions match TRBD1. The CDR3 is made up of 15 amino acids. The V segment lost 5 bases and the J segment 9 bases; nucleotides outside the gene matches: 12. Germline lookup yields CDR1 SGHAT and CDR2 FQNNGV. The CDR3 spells CASSQGQGTNLAQYF. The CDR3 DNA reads TGTGCCAGCAGCCAGGGACAGGGGACCAATTTGGCCCAGTACTTC.